This T cell receptor beta chain was captured by sequencing in a study of post-analysis software for immune sequencing data. Whole-study findings and limits: TRBV5-6, TRBV5-1 and TRBV20-1 belonged to a set of about five TRBV segments that were more frequent in patients than controls. Multiple sclerosis was associated with a significant reduction in normalized Chao1 diversity relative to controls.

Unique molecular identifiers were carried by the TCR beta cDNA libraries. Via MiXCR, TCRdb re-called the PCR reads, giving one row per CDR3 protein. The sample consists of hundreds of thousands of distinct CDR3 sequences, approximately 53% of them appearing once. This clonotype came up once. The antigen is unknown. CDR1 and CDR2 from the germline V gene are MNHNS and SASEGT. V was clipped by 4 bases and J by 7 bases, with 20 bases between them. CDR3 length equals 16 residues. The chain has TRBV6-1 and TRBJ2-1; TRBD2 might be the D (5 bases). Sequencing was done on a sample of blood. The source of this sequence is a girl aged 10 to 17 with multiple sclerosis. In DNA, the CDR3 is TGTGCCAGCAGTGGACCCGGATCGGGAACGCTTAATGAGCAGTTCTTC. Its protein product is CASSGPGSGTLNEQFF.